One and the same sample provided the 22 T cell receptor beta chains below, sequenced in a study of human T cells and chemical hapten exposure. Time point given: patch test 1, 2 weeks after DPC sensitization. Treatment meaning: therapeutic diphenylcyclopropenone sensitization with weekly scalp DPC. Using its own MiXCR run on the RACE reads, TCRdb lists one record per CDR3 protein. This sample yields 80,000 to 100,000 distinct CDR3 sequences, of which about 7.5% are seen a single time; approximately 1.5% belongs to the top ten. The input for sequencing was whole blood, taken in connection with sensitization to the hapten diphenylcyclopropenone (DPC). Receptors originate from a woman in her 30s with alopecia areata. Some clones in this sample may be carry-over from other donors' samples.

The sample holds many counts of this clonotype. V gene TRBV5-1 combines with J gene TRBJ2-3, with D unresolved. V gave up 2 bases and J gave up 2 bases, with 3 bases separating them. CDR1 SGHRS and CDR2 YFSETQ come from the germline V gene. The CDR3 totals 12 residues. CDR3 region: CASSFATDTQYF. CDR3 nucleotides: TGCGCCAGCAGCTTTGCCACAGATACGCAGTATTTT.

This clonotype was seen many times. The V gene is TRBV2, the J gene TRBJ1-4; 7 bases fit TRBD1. The CDR3 extends over 13 amino acids. CDR1 is SNHLY, CDR2 FYNNEI, per germline. The V segment lost 4 bases and the J segment 6 bases; nucleotides outside the gene matches: 2. The CDR3 loop is CASSARGDEKLFF. DNA for the CDR3: TGTGCCAGCAGTGCCAGGGGGGATGAAAAACTGTTTTTT.

There are many counts of this clonotype. CDR3 region: CASSPPTGTGLRTEAFF. The CDR3 DNA reads as TGTGCCAGCTCACCACCGACCGGGACAGGGTTAAGAACTGAAGCTTTCTTT. The chain combines TRBV18 with TRBJ1-1; 9 bases are a match to TRBD1. The CDR3 covers 17 residues. Germline V lookup: CDR1 KGHSH, CDR2 LQKENI. V trimming: 0 bases; J trimming: 5 bases; junction bases outside the gene matches: 10.

About this clonotype itself: This could be a read error, since a much larger clone is one nucleotide away. The CDR3 spells CASSLIGGVSTEAFF. The CDR3, as DNA: TGCGCCAGCAGCTTGATAGGGGGCGTGAGCACTGAAGCTTTCTTT. This rearrangement joins TRBV5-1 to TRBJ1-1; TRBD1 matches 7 bases. The CDR3 consists of 15 residues. J gave up 4 bases and V 1 base, and 7 bases lay outside the gene matches. Germline V gene sequence: CDR1 SGHRS, CDR2 YFSETQ.

In this sample, this clonotype turned up many times. The genes are TRBV4-2 and TRBJ1-6; 8 bases are shared with TRBD1. Germline V gives CDR1 LGHNA, CDR2 YNFKEQ. The CDR3 sequence is 19 residues long. Trimming took 1 base from V and 0 from J; bases not matched to a gene: 8. The CDR3: CASSQGRTGKDSYNSPLHF. In nucleotides, the CDR3 is TGTGCCAGCAGCCAAGGGAGGACAGGGAAAGACTCCTATAATTCACCCCTCCACTTT.

This clonotype was detected many times. The chain recombines TRBV29-1 with TRBJ1-2, with 7 bases matching TRBD1. The germline CDR1 and CDR2 sequences are SQVTM and ANQGSEA. The CDR3 consists of 11 residues. V trimming: 6 bases; J trimming: 2 bases; junction bases outside the gene matches: 0. The CDR3 protein is CSVTGNYGYTF. The DNA for the CDR3 is TGCAGCGTGACAGGGAACTATGGCTACACCTTC.

This chain connects TRBV3-1 to TRBJ1-1; 7 nucleotides align to TRBD1. This CDR3 comprises 16 residues. Trimming at V came to 4 bases and at J to 5 bases, leaving 13 bases not matched to a gene. The germline CDR1 and CDR2 sequences are LGHDT and YNNKEL (reference sequence). The CDR3 DNA reads as TGTGCCAGCAGCCCTACCCAACAGGGGAGATTGACTGAAGCTTTCTTT. Translated, it gives CASSPTQQGRLTEAFF.

This clonotype came up many times. The chain combines TRBV29-1 with TRBJ2-2, with D maybe TRBD2 (6 bases). The CDR3 has 13 amino acids. V lost 6 bases and J lost 6, with 14 bases in between. Germline V gene sequence: CDR1 SQVTM, CDR2 ANQGSEA. The CDR3 DNA sequence: TGCAGCGTAAGGGACTCAAATCCCGGGGAGCTGTTTTTT. As protein: CSVRDSNPGELFF.

At least ten counts were recorded for this clonotype. The chain links TRBV18 to TRBJ1-3, with D hard to call. Deletions cut 1 base from V and 0 bases from J, with 7 bases between. Germline loops: CDR1 KGHSH, CDR2 LQKENI. This CDR3 is 15 amino acids long. CDR3 coding DNA: TGTGCCAGCTCACCACTTACGAGCTCTGGAAACACCATATATTTT. Translation gives CASSPLTSSGNTIYF.

This clonotype was seen many times. The gene calls are TRBV20-1 and TRBJ2-3; TRBD2 agrees at 10 bases. The CDR3 contains 17 residues. Germline CDR1 DFQATT, CDR2 SNEGSKA (reference sequence). The V and J ends lost 3 bases and 2 bases, in that order; junction bases with no gene match: 11. The CDR3, as DNA: TGCAGTGCTAGTATCCTAGCGGGGGCGATCTACACAGATACGCAGTATTTT. This encodes CSASILAGAIYTDTQYF.

This clonotype was counted ten times or more. The V and J genes are TRBV9 and TRBJ2-5, with 9 nucleotides matching TRBD1. The CDR3 has 14 amino acids. The V segment lost 3 bases and the J segment 5 bases; nucleotides outside the gene matches: 5. Germline V gene lookup returns CDR1 SGDLS and CDR2 YYNGEE. The CDR3 reads CASSEQGAGETQYF. DNA for the CDR3: TGTGCCAGCAGCGAACAGGGGGCGGGCGAGACCCAGTACTTC. The whole variable domain, filled in from reference TRBV9 and TRBJ2-5, reads DSGVTQTPKHLITATGQRVTLRCSPRSGDLSVYWYQQSLDQGLQFLIQYYNGEERAKGNILERFSAQQFPDLHSELNLSSLELGDSALYFCASSEQGAGETQYFGPGTRLLVL.

The V gene is TRBV6-5, the J gene TRBJ1-4; D might be TRBD1 (6 bases). Trimming pared 7 bases from V and 5 bases from J, leaving 20 bases between. This CDR3 has 16 amino acids. Germline CDR1 reads MNHEY; CDR2 reads SVGAGI. The CDR3 region is CASTRAPGGGNEKLFF. The DNA of the CDR3 is TGTGCCAGCACCAGAGCCCCGGGGGGCGGAAATGAAAAACTGTTTTTT.

This clonotype has only a few counts. The rearrangement links TRBV20-1 to TRBJ2-7; 9 bases match TRBD1. The ends lost 0 bases at V and 5 bases at J; junction bases unmatched: 8. This CDR3 has 15 amino acids. Germline CDR1 and CDR2: DFQATT and SNEGSKA (reference sequence). This chain's CDR3 is CSAREPGTGTNEQYF. CDR3 sequence (DNA): TGCAGTGCTAGAGAACCCGGGACAGGGACGAACGAGCAGTACTTC.

This clonotype showed up many times. V is TRBV5-6 and J is TRBJ2-7; D is ambiguous. Germline-derived CDR1 and CDR2 are SGHDT and YYEEEE. The length of the CDR3 is 15 residues. V lost 10 bases and J 3 bases, leaving 23 bases between the germline ends. The CDR3 loop is CAHLTASRRGYEQYF. CDR3 nucleotide sequence: TGTGCCCACTTAACGGCCTCGCGGCGAGGCTACGAGCAGTACTTC.

This clonotype was recorded many times. The chain uses TRBV3-1 and TRBJ1-6; unclear D gene. Trimming stripped 1 base from V and 2 bases from J, with 6 bases between. Looked up from germline, CDR1 is LGHDT and CDR2 is YNNKEL (reference sequence). The CDR3 sequence is 15 residues long. CDR3 bases: TGTGCCAGCAGCCAAGGACTAACCTATAATTCACCCCTCCACTTT. This translates into CASSQGLTYNSPLHF.

This clonotype was picked up many times. The chain links TRBV6-5 to TRBJ1-1, with D possibly TRBD1 on 6 matching bases. Germline CDR1 is MNHEY and CDR2 is SVGAGI. Between the trimmed V and J ends, which lost 2 bases and 4 bases, there was a span of 14 bases. There are 15 residues in the CDR3. The CDR3 sequence is CASSYQQGRGTEAFF. The CDR3 bases are TGTGCCAGCAGTTACCAACAGGGACGGGGCACTGAAGCTTTCTTT.

This clonotype has a count of ten or more. The chain carries TRBV12-5 and TRBJ2-7; 10 nucleotides line up with TRBD1. After removal of 0 bases from V and 4 bases from J, the junction contained 3 bases not matched to a gene. The CDR3 sequence is 15 residues long. CDR1 LGHNT and CDR2 FRNRAP come from the germline V gene. CDR3 in amino acids: CASGLVPGQGYEQYF. The DNA for the CDR3 is TGTGCTAGTGGTTTGGTACCGGGACAGGGGTACGAGCAGTACTTC.

This clonotype was seen a handful of times. V gene TRBV6-5 combines with J gene TRBJ1-1, with a tentative D call TRBD1 (5 bases). Trimming took off 4 bases at V and 0 bases at J, with 12 bases between the two ends. The CDR3 spans 15 residues. Germline values: CDR1 MNHEY, CDR2 SVGAGI. The CDR3 loop reads CASSSQTEMNTEAFF. DNA for the CDR3: TGTGCCAGCAGTTCCCAGACAGAAATGAACACTGAAGCTTTCTTT.

Only a few counts were recorded for this clonotype. Written as DNA, the CDR3 is TGCAGTGCTAGTCGTTCGGGGGTCTCTGGGGCCAACGTCCTGACTTTC. The encoded protein is CSASRSGVSGANVLTF. This chain joins TRBV20-1 and TRBJ2-6; D possibly corresponds to TRBD2 (6 bases). The V gene's germline CDR1 is DFQATT and CDR2 SNEGSKA (reference sequence). Trimming left V 3 bases short and J 0 bases short, with 12 bases between. The CDR3 is 16 residues long.

This clonotype has at least ten counts. The chain couples TRBV9 to TRBJ1-1, with TRBD1 as a possible D gene (5 bases). V shed 1 base and J shed 1 base, with 11 bases lying between them. Germline V gene data show CDR1 as SGDLS and CDR2 as YYNGEE. The CDR3 loop spans 15 amino acids. The DNA of the CDR3 is TGTGCCAGCAGCGTAAGAGGGGATTCGAACACTGAAGCTTTCTTT. It translates to CASSVRGDSNTEAFF. The full variable domain, with the rest looked up from reference TRBV9 and TRBJ1-1, is DSGVTQTPKHLITATGQRVTLRCSPRSGDLSVYWYQQSLDQGLQFLIQYYNGEERAKGNILERFSAQQFPDLHSELNLSSLELGDSALYFCASSVRGDSNTEAFFGQGTRLTVV.

This clonotype showed up many times. V is TRBV20-1 and J is TRBJ2-5; D possibly corresponds to TRBD1 (5 bases). CDR1 and CDR2 from the germline V gene are DFQATT and SNEGSKA (reference sequence). The germline V and J ends were trimmed by 6 bases and 5 bases, with 13 bases remaining between them. This CDR3 is 12 amino acids long. The CDR3 nucleotides are TGCAGTGCCCCACCGACAGTGGAGACCCAGTACTTC. Translating it yields CSAPPTVETQYF.

The V and J genes are TRBV4-2 and TRBJ2-7; TRBD1 is a possible D gene (5 bases). The germline V and J ends were trimmed by 4 bases and 1 base, with 11 bases remaining between them. Germline lookup yields CDR1 LGHNA and CDR2 YNFKEQ. CDR3 length: 14 amino acids. The CDR3 nucleotides read TGTGCCAGCAGCCTGGGTAGGGGTTCCTACGAGCAGTACTTC. It is translated as CASSLGRGSYEQYF.